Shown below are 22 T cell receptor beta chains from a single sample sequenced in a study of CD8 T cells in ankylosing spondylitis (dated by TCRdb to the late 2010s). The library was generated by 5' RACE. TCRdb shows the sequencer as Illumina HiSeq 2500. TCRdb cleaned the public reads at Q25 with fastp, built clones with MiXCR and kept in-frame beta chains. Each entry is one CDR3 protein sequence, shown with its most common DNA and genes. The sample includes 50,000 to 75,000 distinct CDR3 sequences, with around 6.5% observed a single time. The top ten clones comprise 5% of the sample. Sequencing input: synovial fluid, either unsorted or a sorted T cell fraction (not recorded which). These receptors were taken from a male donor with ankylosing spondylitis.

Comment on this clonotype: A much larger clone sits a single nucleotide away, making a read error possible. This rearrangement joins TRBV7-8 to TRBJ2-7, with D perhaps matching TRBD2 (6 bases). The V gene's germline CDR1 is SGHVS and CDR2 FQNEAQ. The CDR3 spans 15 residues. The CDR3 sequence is CASSLAGGVSFEQYF. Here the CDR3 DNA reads TGTGCCAGCAGCTTAGCGGGCGGGGTCTCCTTCGAGCAGTACTTC.

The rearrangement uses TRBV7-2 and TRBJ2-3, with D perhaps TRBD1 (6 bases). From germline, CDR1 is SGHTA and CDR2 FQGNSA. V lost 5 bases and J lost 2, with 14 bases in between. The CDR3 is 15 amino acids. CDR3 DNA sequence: TGTGCCAGCAGCCCCAGGGGATTTACCACAGATACGCAGTATTTT. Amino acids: CASSPRGFTTDTQYF.

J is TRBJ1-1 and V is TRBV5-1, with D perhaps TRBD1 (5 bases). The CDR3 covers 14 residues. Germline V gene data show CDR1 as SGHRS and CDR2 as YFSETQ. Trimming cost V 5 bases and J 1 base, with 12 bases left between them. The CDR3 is CASRWGDRNTEAFF. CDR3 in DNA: TGCGCCAGCAGGTGGGGGGATCGGAACACTGAAGCTTTCTTT. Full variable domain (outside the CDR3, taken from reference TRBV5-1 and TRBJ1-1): KAGVTQTPRYLIKTRGQQVTLSCSPISGHRSVSWYQQTPGQGLQFLFEYFSETQRNKGNFPGRFSGRQFSNSRSEMNVSTLELGDSALYLCASRWGDRNTEAFFGQGTRLTVV.

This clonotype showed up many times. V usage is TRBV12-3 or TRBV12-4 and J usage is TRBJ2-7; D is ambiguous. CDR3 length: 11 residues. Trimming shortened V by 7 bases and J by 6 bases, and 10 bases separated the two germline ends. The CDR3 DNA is TGTGCCAGCACAGACGTCGCCGAGCAGTACTTC. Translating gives CASTDVAEQYF.

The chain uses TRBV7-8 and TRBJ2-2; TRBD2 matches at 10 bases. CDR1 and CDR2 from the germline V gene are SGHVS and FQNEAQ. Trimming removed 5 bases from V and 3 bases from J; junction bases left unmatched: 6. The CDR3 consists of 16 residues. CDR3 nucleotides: TGTGCCAGCAGCCGGAGCGGGAGGGAGGACACCGGGGAGCTGTTTTTT. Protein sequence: CASSRSGREDTGELFF.

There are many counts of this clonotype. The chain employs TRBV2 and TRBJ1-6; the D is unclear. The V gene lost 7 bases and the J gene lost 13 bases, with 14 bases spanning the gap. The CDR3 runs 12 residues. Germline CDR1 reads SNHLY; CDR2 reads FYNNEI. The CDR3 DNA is TGTGCCAGCAAGGAGACCGAGGAGCCCCTCCACTTT. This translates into CASKETEEPLHF.

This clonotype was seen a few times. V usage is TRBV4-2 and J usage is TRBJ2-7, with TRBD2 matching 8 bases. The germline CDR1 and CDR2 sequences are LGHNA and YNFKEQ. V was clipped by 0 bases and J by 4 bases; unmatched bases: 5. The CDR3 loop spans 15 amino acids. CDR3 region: CASSQDSGAWYEQYF. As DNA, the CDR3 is TGTGCCAGCAGCCAAGATAGCGGGGCTTGGTACGAGCAGTACTTC.

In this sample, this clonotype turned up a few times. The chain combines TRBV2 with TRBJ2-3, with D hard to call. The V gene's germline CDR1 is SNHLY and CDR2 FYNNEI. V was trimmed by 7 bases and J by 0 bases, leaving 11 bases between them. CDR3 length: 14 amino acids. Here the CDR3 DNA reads TGTGCCAGCAAGGTCATTACTAGCACAGATACGCAGTATTTT. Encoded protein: CASKVITSTDTQYF.

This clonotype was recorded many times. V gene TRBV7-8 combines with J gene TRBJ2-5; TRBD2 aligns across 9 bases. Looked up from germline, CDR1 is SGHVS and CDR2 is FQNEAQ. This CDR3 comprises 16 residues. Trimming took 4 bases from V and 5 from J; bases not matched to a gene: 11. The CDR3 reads CASSSPGTSLVETQYF. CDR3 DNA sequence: TGTGCCAGCAGCTCCCCAGGGACTAGCCTTGTTGAGACCCAGTACTTC.

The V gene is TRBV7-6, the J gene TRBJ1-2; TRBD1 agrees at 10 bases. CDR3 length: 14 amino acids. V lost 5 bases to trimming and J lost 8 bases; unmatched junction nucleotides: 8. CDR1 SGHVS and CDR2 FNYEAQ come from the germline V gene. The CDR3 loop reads CASSPGQGLKGYTF. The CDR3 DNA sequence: TGTGCCAGCAGCCCGGGACAGGGGTTGAAAGGCTACACCTTC.

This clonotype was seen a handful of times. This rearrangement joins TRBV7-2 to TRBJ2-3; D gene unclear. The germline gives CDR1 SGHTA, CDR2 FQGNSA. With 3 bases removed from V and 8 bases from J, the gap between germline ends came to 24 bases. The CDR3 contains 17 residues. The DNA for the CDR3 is TGTGCCAGCAGCTTCAGGCCGGCCGGCCCCGATGGTAGTACGCAGTATTTT. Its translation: CASSFRPAGPDGSTQYF.

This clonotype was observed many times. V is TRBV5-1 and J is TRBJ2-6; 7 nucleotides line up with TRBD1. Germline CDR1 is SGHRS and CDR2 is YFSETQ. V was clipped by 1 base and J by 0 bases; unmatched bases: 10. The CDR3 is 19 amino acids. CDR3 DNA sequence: TGCGCCAGCAGCTTGTGGGGGACAGCGCCCGACTCTGGGGCCAACGTCCTGACTTTC. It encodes CASSLWGTAPDSGANVLTF.

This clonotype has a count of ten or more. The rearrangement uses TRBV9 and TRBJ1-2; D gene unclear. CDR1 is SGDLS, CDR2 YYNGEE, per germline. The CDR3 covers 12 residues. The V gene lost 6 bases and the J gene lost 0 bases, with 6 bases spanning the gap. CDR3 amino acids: CASNHPNYGYTF. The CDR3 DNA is TGTGCCAGCAACCACCCTAACTATGGCTACACCTTC. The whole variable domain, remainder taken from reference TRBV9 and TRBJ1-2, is DSGVTQTPKHLITATGQRVTLRCSPRSGDLSVYWYQQSLDQGLQFLIQYYNGEERAKGNILERFSAQQFPDLHSELNLSSLELGDSALYFCASNHPNYGYTFGSGTRLTVV.

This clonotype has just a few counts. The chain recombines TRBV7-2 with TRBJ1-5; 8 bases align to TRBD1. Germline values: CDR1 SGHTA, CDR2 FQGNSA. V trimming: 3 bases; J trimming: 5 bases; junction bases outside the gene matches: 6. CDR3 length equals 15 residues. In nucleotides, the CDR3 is TGTGCCAGCAGCTTTTCTCCAGGGGGCTATCAGCCCCAGCATTTT. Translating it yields CASSFSPGGYQPQHF. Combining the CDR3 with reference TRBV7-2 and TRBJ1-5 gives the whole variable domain GAGVSQSPSNKVTEKGKDVELRCDPISGHTALYWYRQSLGQGLEFLIYFQGNSAPDKSGLPSDRFSAERTGGSVSTLTIQRTQQEDSAVYLCASSFSPGGYQPQHFGDGTRLSIL.

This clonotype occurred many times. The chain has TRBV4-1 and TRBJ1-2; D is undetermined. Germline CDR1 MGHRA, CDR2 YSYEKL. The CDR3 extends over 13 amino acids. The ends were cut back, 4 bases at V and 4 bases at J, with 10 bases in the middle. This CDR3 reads CASSRVPSYGYTF. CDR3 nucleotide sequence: TGCGCCAGCAGCCGTGTGCCTAGCTATGGCTACACCTTC.

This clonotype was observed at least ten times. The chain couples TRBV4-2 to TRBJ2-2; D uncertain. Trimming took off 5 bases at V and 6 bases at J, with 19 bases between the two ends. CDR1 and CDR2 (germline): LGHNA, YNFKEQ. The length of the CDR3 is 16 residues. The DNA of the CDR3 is TGTGCCAGCAGCACACAGCCGAGTGAATCAGCCGGGGAGCTGTTTTTT. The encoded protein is CASSTQPSESAGELFF.

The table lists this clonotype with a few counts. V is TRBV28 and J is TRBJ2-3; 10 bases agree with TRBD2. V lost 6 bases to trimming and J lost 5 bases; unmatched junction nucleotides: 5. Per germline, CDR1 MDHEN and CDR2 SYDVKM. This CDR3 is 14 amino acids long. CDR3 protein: CASRSGRAGDTQYF. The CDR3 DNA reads TGTGCCAGCAGGAGCGGGAGGGCCGGAGATACGCAGTATTTT.

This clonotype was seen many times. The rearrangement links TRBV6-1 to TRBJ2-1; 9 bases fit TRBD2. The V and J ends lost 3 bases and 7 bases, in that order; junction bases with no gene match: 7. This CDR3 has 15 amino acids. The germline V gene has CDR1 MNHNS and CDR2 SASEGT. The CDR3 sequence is CASSEFSGRKNEQFF. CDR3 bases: TGTGCCAGCAGTGAGTTTAGCGGGAGAAAAAATGAGCAGTTCTTC.

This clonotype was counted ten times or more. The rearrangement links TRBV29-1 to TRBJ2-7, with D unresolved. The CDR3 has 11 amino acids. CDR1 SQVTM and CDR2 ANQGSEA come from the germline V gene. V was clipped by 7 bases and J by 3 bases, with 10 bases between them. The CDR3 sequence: CSAGWGYEQYF. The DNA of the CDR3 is TGCAGCGCCGGATGGGGCTACGAGCAGTACTTC.

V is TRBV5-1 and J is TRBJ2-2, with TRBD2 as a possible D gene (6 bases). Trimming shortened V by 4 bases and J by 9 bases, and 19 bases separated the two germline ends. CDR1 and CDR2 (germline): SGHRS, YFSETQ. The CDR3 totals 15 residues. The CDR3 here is CASSAGPGGNRELFF. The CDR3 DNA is TGCGCCAGCAGCGCCGGCCCTGGAGGGAACAGGGAGCTGTTTTTT.

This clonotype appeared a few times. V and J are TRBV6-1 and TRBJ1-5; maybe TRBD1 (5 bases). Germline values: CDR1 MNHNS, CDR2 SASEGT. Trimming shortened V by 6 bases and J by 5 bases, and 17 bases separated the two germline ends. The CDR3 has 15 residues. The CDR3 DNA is TGTGCCAGCAGCCCCGCCGACAGTTGGGATCAGCCCCAGCATTTT. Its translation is CASSPADSWDQPQHF.

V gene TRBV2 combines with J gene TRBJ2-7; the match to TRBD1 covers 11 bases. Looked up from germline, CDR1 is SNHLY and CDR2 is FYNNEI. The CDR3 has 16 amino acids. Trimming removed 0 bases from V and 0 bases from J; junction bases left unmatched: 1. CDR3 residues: CASSEAGQGDSYEQYF. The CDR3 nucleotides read TGTGCCAGCAGTGAAGCGGGACAGGGGGACTCCTACGAGCAGTACTTC.